This is a list of T cell receptor beta chains from one sample in a study of cytomegalovirus exposure and HLA in healthy donors. The method was immunoSEQ multiplex PCR; TCRdb's version includes in-frame clones alone and lacks a portion of them. The sample consists of 120,000 or so clones, around 80% of them appearing once. The sequenced material came from PBMCs. The receptor source for this set is a woman aged 40 to 50 in good health and CMV-seropositive. Each CDR3 is given with its conserved first and last residue. D genes are given only for firm matches. Expanded clones get a size class; other rows say once, few or many, or leave the size out.

j_gene,abundance,v_gene,d_gene,CDR3nt,CDR3aa
TRBJ2-3,.,TRBV10-1,.,TGCGCCAGCAGCCAAAGCACAGATACGCAGTATTTT,CASSQSTDTQYF
TRBJ2-1,.,TRBV5-4,TRBD2,TGTGCCAGCAGCTTAGGGGGACTAGCTGTGAATGAGCAGTTCTTC,CASSLGGLAVNEQFF
TRBJ2-6,few,TRBV4-3,TRBD2,TGCGCCAGCAGCCCAGGACTAGCTGGGGCCAACGTCCTGACTTTC,CASSPGLAGANVLTF
TRBJ2-7,.,TRBV9,TRBD1,TGTGCCAGCAGCGTAGACGTCCGGACAGGGTTTCAGTACTTC,CASSVDVRTGFQYF
TRBJ1-1,.,TRBV18,TRBD1,TGTGCCAGCTCACAAGGACAGGGGGTTATGAACACTGAAGCTTTCTTT,CASSQGQGVMNTEAFF
TRBJ1-2,.,TRBV5-6,TRBD1,TGTGCCAGCAGCTTGGACGGCACCGGGACAGGGGGTTATGGCTACACCTTC,CASSLDGTGTGGYGYTF
TRBJ2-3,.,TRBV10-3,.,TGTGCCATCAGTTTAGTTAGCACAGATACGCAGTATTTT,CAISLVSTDTQYF
TRBJ1-1,.,TRBV4-2,.,TGTGCCAGCAGCCAAGATGAGGGAAGGCCTGAAGCTTTCTTT,CASSQDEGRPEAFF
TRBJ2-3,.,TRBV5-1,.,TGCGCCAGCAGACTCCTCGGCGGTAGTTTTGGGGATACGCAGTATTTT,CASRLLGGSFGDTQYF
TRBJ1-6,once,TRBV19,.,TGTGCCAGTAGTATAGCGGCGGGCTCCTATAATTCACCCCTCCACTTT,CASSIAAGSYNSPLHF
TRBJ1-1,.,TRBV10-3,.,TGTGCCATCAGTGGAGGTAGTCCACTGAACACTGAAGCTTTCTTT,CAISGGSPLNTEAFF
TRBJ2-7,.,TRBV19,TRBD2,TGTGCCAGTAGCCCAGTGGGCGGGAGGAGTGACGAGCAGTACTTC,CASSPVGGRSDEQYF
TRBJ1-2,.,TRBV5-4,.,TGTGCCACAAAATCCGGGACATTTAACTATGGCTACACCTTC,CATKSGTFNYGYTF
TRBJ1-2,once,TRBV21-1,.,TGTGCCAGCAGCAACCCCCGGGACAGGGGCCGTCGTAAAGCTAACTATGGCTACACCTTC,CASSNPRDRGRRKANYGYTF
TRBJ2-1,few,TRBV4-1,TRBD2,TGCGCCATAGGTAGGCTAGCGGGAGCCAAAGAGCAGTTCTTC,CAIGRLAGAKEQFF
TRBJ2-7,.,TRBV6-5,.,TGTGCCAGCAGTAGTGGGCCCGAGCAGTACTTC,CASSSGPEQYF
TRBJ2-7,.,TRBV19,TRBD1,TGTGCCAGTAGCACCAGTTGGGACAGCTCCTACGAGCAGTACTTC,CASSTSWDSSYEQYF
TRBJ2-1,.,TRBV7-9,TRBD2,TGTGCCAGCAGCTTGGACGGACTAGCGAAGTACGTCGATGAGCAGTTCTTC,CASSLDGLAKYVDEQFF
TRBJ2-1,.,TRBV4-1,.,TGCGCCAGCAGCCATCCCCCTTTGAGCTCCTACAATGAGCAGTTCTTC,CASSHPPLSSYNEQFF
TRBJ2-3,.,TRBV6-1,.,TGTGCCAGCCGGCCTACAGCTACTAGCACAGATACGCAGTATTTT,CASRPTATSTDTQYF
TRBJ1-2,.,TRBV5-1,TRBD1,TGCGCCAGCAGCTTATGGACAGGGGGCGAAGTTAGCTATGGCTACACCTTC,CASSLWTGGEVSYGYTF
TRBJ2-5,.,TRBV18,.,TGTGCCAGCTCACCCAACACACAAGAGACCCAGTACTTC,CASSPNTQETQYF